This T cell receptor (beta chain) appears in the sequencing data of a study of monozygotic twins with cystic fibrosis. Study outcomes and limitations: Nucleotide-identical clonotype sharing was significantly higher within monozygotic CF twin pairs than between unrelated CF individuals.

Sequencing was performed with immunoSEQ multiplex PCR; in TCRdb, only in-frame clones are kept and a portion is missing. The data contain about 36,000 clones, under 90% of them singletons. With 5 bases clipped from V and 5 bases from J, the junction kept 7 bases outside the gene matches. Germline assignment: CDR1 SEHNR and CDR2 FQNEAQ (reference sequence). The CDR3 covers 14 residues. As for this clone: What it binds is unknown.

This chain joins TRBV7-9 and TRBJ2-5; 8 bases map to TRBD1. Specimen: blood. The receptor was isolated from a girl aged 2 to 10 with cystic fibrosis. The CDR3 reads CASSIDRGTETQYF. CDR3 DNA: TGTGCCAGCAGCATCGACAGGGGAACGGAGACCCAGTACTTC.